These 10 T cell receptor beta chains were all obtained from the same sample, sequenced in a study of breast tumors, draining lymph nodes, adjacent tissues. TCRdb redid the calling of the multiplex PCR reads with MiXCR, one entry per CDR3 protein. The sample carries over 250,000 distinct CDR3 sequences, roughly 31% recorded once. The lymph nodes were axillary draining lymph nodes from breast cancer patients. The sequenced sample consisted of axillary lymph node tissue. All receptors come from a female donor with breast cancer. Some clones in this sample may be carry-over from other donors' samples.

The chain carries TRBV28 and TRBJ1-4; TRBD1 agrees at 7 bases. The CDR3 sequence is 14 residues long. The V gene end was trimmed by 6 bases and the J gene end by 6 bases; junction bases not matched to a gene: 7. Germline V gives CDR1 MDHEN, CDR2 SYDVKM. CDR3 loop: CASSQTGTYEKLFF. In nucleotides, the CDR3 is TGTGCCAGCAGCCAGACAGGGACGTATGAAAAACTGTTTTTT.

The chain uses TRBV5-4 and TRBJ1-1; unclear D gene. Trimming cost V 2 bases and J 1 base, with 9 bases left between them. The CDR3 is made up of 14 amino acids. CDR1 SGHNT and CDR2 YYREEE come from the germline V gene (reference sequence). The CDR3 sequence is CASSFWPQNTEAFF. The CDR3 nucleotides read TGTGCCAGCAGCTTCTGGCCGCAGAACACTGAAGCTTTCTTT.

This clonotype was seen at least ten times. The CDR3 bases are TGCGCCAGCAGCATGGACAGGGGAAAGCGAAACACCATATATTTT. Translation: CASSMDRGKRNTIYF. The chain uses TRBV5-1 and TRBJ1-3; 9 bases match TRBD1. The ends lost 4 bases at V and 5 bases at J; junction bases unmatched: 7. Germline CDR1 is SGHRS and CDR2 is YFSETQ. The CDR3 spans 15 residues. Full variable domain (missing parts from reference TRBV5-1 and TRBJ1-3): KAGVTQTPRYLIKTRGQQVTLSCSPISGHRSVSWYQQTPGQGLQFLFEYFSETQRNKGNFPGRFSGRQFSNSRSEMNVSTLELGDSALYLCASSMDRGKRNTIYFGEGSWLTVV.

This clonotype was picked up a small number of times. The CDR3 here is CASSLGLAGGPNYEQYF. In nucleotides, the CDR3 is TGTGCCAGCAGCCTTGGACTAGCGGGAGGGCCTAACTACGAGCAGTACTTC. The chain has TRBV6-5 and TRBJ2-7; 15 nucleotides line up with TRBD2. The trim removed 6 bases at V and 3 bases at J, leaving 9 bases unmatched. Germline lookup yields CDR1 MNHEY and CDR2 SVGAGI. This CDR3 comprises 17 residues.

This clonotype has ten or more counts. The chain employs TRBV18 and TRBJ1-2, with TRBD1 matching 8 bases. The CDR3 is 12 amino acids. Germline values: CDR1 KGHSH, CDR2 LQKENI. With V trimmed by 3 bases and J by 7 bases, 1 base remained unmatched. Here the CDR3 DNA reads TGTGCCAGCTCACCGGACAGGGCTGGCTACACCTTC. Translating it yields CASSPDRAGYTF.

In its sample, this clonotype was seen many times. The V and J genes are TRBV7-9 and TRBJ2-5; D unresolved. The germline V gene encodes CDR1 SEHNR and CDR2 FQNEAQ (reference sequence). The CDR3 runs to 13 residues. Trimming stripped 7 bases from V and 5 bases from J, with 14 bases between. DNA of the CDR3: TGTGCCAGCATCCCTCTTAGCTGGGAGACCCAGTACTTC. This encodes CASIPLSWETQYF.

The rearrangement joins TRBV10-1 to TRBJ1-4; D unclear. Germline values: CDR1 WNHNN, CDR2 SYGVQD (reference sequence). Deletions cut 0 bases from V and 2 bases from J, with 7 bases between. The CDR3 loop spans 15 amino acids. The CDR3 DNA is TGCGCCAGCAGTGAGTCGTCCGGGACTAATGAAAAACTGTTTTTT. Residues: CASSESSGTNEKLFF.

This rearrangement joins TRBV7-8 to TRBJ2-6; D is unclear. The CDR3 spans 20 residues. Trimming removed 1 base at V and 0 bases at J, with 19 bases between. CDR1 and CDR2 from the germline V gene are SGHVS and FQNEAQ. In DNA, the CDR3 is TGTGCCAGCAGCTTAGGGGCCTTTGGCAACGAGACCTCTGGGGCCAACGTCCTGACTTTC. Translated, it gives CASSLGAFGNETSGANVLTF.

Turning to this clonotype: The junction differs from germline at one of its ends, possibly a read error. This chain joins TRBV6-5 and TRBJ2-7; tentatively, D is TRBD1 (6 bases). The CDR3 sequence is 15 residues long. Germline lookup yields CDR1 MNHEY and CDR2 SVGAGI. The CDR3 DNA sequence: TGTGCCAGCAGTTACTCGACAGGTGGCACCTACGAGCAGCACTTC. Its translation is CASSYSTGGTYEQHF.

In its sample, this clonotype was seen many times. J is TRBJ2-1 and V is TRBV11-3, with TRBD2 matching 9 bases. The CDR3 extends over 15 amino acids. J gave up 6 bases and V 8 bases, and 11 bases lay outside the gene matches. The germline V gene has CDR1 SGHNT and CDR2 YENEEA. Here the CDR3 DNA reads TGTGCCAGCGGCGTTAGCGGGAGCCCCCTCAATGAGCAGTTCTTC. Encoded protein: CASGVSGSPLNEQFF. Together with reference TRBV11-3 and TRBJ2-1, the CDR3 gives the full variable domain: EAGVVQSPRYKIIEKKQPVAFWCNPISGHNTLYWYLQNLGQGPELLIRYENEEAVDDSQLPKDRFSAERLKGVDSTLKIQPAELGDSAVYLCASGVSGSPLNEQFFGPGTRLTVL.